These 21 T cell receptor beta chains were all obtained from the same sample, sequenced in a study of molecular identifiers for immune sequencing clone quantification. TCRdb reanalysed the PCR reads using MiXCR and keeps one entry per CDR3 protein. Found here are fewer than 350,000 distinct CDR3 sequences, 20% to 25% of them singletons; the top ten hold approximately 0.83%. The specimen was naive CD8+ T cells from blood, with Jurkat cell RNA spiked in. Subset noted: FACS-sorted CD8+CD4-CCR7+CD45RA+ naive T cells. Every receptor here comes from a human donor in good health. Some libraries in this study had Jurkat cell RNA spiked in.

Comment on this clonotype: It may be a read error: a sequence one base away is much more abundant. The chain recombines TRBV6-2 or TRBV6-3 with TRBJ2-5, with 7 bases fitting TRBD2. CDR3 size: 13 residues. J was trimmed by 11 bases and V by 10 bases; bases with no gene match: 16. CDR1 is MNHEY, CDR2 SVGEGT, per germline. CDR3 DNA: TGTGCCACCAACCCGACTAGCTACAATGAGCAGTACTTC. Encoded protein: CATNPTSYNEQYF.

This chain connects TRBV5-3 to TRBJ2-3, with 9 bases lining up with TRBD2. TRBV5-3 is recorded as an ORF, its role being uncertain. J gave up 4 bases and V 8 bases, and 14 bases lay outside the gene matches. The CDR3 is 16 residues long. CDR3 DNA: TGTGCCAGCAGCGGGGGGTCCAGTATGAGCGCAGATACGCAGTATTTT. It is translated as CASSGGSSMSADTQYF.

There are a few counts of this clonotype. The chain employs TRBV9 and TRBJ2-3; D perhaps matches TRBD2 (6 bases). The CDR3 loop spans 15 amino acids. V was shortened by 1 base and J by 0 bases, with 9 bases between the two germline ends. Germline CDR1 reads SGDLS; CDR2 reads YYNGEE. Here the CDR3 reads CASSVRGSSTDTQYF. For the CDR3, the DNA is TGTGCCAGCAGCGTACGGGGGTCTAGCACAGATACGCAGTATTTT.

V usage is TRBV10-3 and J usage is TRBJ2-3; 10 bases fit TRBD2. The length of the CDR3 is 16 residues. Trimming removed 3 bases from V and 4 bases from J; junction bases left unmatched: 7. Germline V gives CDR1 ENHRY, CDR2 SYGVKD. The CDR3 protein is CAISDPTSGNADTQYF. CDR3 bases: TGTGCCATCAGTGACCCCACTAGCGGGAACGCAGATACGCAGTATTTT.

This clonotype was counted ten times or more. The J gene is TRBJ1-1, the V gene TRBV6-5, with D possibly being TRBD1 (5 bases). CDR1 MNHEY and CDR2 SVGAGI come from the germline V gene. V was trimmed by 5 bases and J by 0 bases, leaving 10 bases between them. CDR3 size: 14 residues. The CDR3 nucleotides are TGTGCCAGCAGTCGAGGACATATGAACACTGAAGCTTTCTTT. It specifies CASSRGHMNTEAFF.

In this sample, this clonotype turned up many times. The chain uses TRBV20-1 and TRBJ1-4, with D unresolved. Germline V lookup: CDR1 DFQATT, CDR2 SNEGSKA (reference sequence). V was clipped by 0 bases and J by 13 bases, with 12 bases between them. This CDR3 comprises 12 residues. CDR3 region: CSARDWLEGLFF. The CDR3 DNA reads as TGCAGTGCTAGAGATTGGCTTGAGGGACTGTTTTTT.

Many counts were recorded for this clonotype. CDR3 sequence reads: CASSEGSRYEQYF. The CDR3, as DNA: TGTGCCAGCAGTGAAGGGTCCCGCTACGAGCAGTACTTC. This rearrangement joins TRBV2 to TRBJ2-7; D ambiguous. This CDR3 comprises 13 residues. Germline V gene sequence: CDR1 SNHLY, CDR2 FYNNEI. The V and J ends lost 1 base and 3 bases respectively, with 7 bases between them.

In the case of this clonotype: This clone may be a read error of a much larger clone one base away. The chain links TRBV4-1 to TRBJ1-4, with D unclear. The germline CDR1 and CDR2 sequences are MGHRA and YSYEKL. This CDR3 spans 16 amino acids. The DNA for the CDR3 is TGCGTCAGCAGCCAAGAACAGCCAAACCCCAATGAAAAACTGTTTTTT. It specifies CVSSQEQPNPNEKLFF.

For this clonotype: This may stem from a read error, because a much larger clone lies one nucleotide away. The chain is built from TRBV10-2 and TRBJ2-3; no clear D. The CDR3 consists of 14 residues. Germline CDR1 is WSHSY and CDR2 is SAAADI. The CDR3 sequence: CDSSEMGSTDTQYF. The CDR3 bases are TGCGACAGCAGTGAGATGGGCAGCACAGATACGCAGTATTTT.

Of note for this clonotype: Possible read error: a much larger clone is one base away. The chain has TRBV7-6 and TRBJ1-1; D is uncertain. Germline assignment: CDR1 SGHVS and CDR2 FNYEAQ. Between the trimmed V and J ends, which lost 3 bases and 6 bases, there was a span of 14 bases. CDR3 size: 14 residues. The CDR3 region has the DNA TGTGCCAGCAGCTTCTCTGTGGCTAGCGCTGAAGCTTTCTTT. It specifies CASSFSVASAEAFF.

This clonotype has just a few counts. The rearrangement links TRBV14 to TRBJ2-3; D could derive from TRBD1 or TRBD2 (6 bases each). Germline V gene sequence: CDR1 SGHDN, CDR2 FVKESK. The length of the CDR3 is 17 residues. The V end was cut by 0 bases, the J end by 4 bases, with 17 bases between. CDR3 protein: CASSQEFPGEAPDTQYF. CDR3 nucleotide sequence: TGTGCCAGCAGCCAAGAGTTCCCAGGGGAGGCACCAGATACGCAGTATTTT.

This clonotype has ten or more counts. J is TRBJ2-6 and V is TRBV19; D ambiguous. Trimming shortened V by 7 bases and J by 3 bases, and 4 bases separated the two germline ends. The germline CDR1 and CDR2 sequences are LNHDA and SQIVND (reference sequence). This CDR3 is 12 amino acids long. The CDR3 nucleotides are TGTGCCAGTACTGTTGGGGCCAACGTCCTGACTTTC. It codes for CASTVGANVLTF.

This clonotype was seen many times. The chain employs TRBV7-9 and TRBJ2-7; TRBD1 might be the D (6 bases). CDR1 is SEHNR, CDR2 FQNEAQ, per germline (reference sequence). The CDR3 is made up of 17 amino acids. The germline V and J ends were trimmed by 3 bases and 0 bases, with 18 bases remaining between them. The CDR3 region is CASSFNPRDTNSYEQYF. Written as DNA, the CDR3 is TGTGCCAGCAGCTTCAATCCCCGGGACACCAACTCCTACGAGCAGTACTTC.

A single count supports this clonotype. A much larger clone lies one base from this, so it may be a read error. The chain is built from TRBV5-4 and TRBJ2-7, with TRBD1 matching 9 bases. The CDR3 runs to 13 residues. CDR1 is SGHNT, CDR2 YYREEE, per germline (reference sequence). Trimming removed 4 bases from V and 6 bases from J; junction bases left unmatched: 5. The CDR3 protein is CASSHGQGSEQYF. The CDR3 DNA sequence: TGTGCCAGCAGCCATGGACAGGGGTCCGAGCAGTACTTC.

As regards this clonotype: A much larger clonotype is one base distant, so this may be a read error. The rearrangement joins TRBV4-3 to TRBJ1-1; D is uncertain. The CDR3 sequence is 14 residues long. Germline V gene data show CDR1 as LGHNA and CDR2 as YSLEER. Trimming left V 4 bases short and J 3 bases short, with 12 bases between. CDR3 sequence: CASSRVFGYTEAFF. As DNA, the CDR3 is TGCGCCAGCAGCCGAGTTTTTGGGTACACTGAAGCTTTCTTT.

This clonotype came up a few times. V usage is TRBV19 and J usage is TRBJ2-1; TRBD2 aligns across 8 bases. The length of the CDR3 is 14 residues. Germline loops: CDR1 LNHDA, CDR2 SQIVND (reference sequence). Unmatched junction bases numbered 1, after V lost 4 bases and J lost 2 bases. The CDR3 loop is CASSTSGPYNEQFF. CDR3 coding DNA: TGTGCCAGTAGTACTAGCGGGCCCTACAATGAGCAGTTCTTC.

This clonotype was counted ten times or more. The J gene is TRBJ2-7, the V gene TRBV29-1, with D unclear. CDR1 is SQVTM and CDR2 is ANQGSEA in the germline V gene. This CDR3 is built from 15 residues. V gave up 3 bases and J gave up 2 bases, with 17 bases separating them. This CDR3 reads CSVDPGNHDPYEQYF. The CDR3 bases are TGCAGCGTTGATCCCGGTAACCACGACCCCTACGAGCAGTACTTC.

This clonotype was detected many times. This chain uses TRBV20-1 with TRBJ2-7; no firm D call. The CDR3 covers 14 residues. V was shortened by 3 bases and J by 4 bases, with 16 bases between the two germline ends. Germline CDR1 and CDR2: DFQATT and SNEGSKA (reference sequence). CDR3 amino acids: CSASALGHSYEQYF. The CDR3 DNA follows: TGCAGTGCTAGTGCCCTCGGGCACAGTTACGAGCAGTACTTC.

This clonotype was counted only a few times. This sequence joins TRBV27 and TRBJ1-1; the D is unclear. Germline assignment: CDR1 MNHEY and CDR2 SMNVEV (reference sequence). This CDR3 has 14 amino acids. Trimming removed 2 bases at V and 0 bases at J, with 7 bases between. This chain's CDR3 is CASSLNGVNTEAFF. CDR3 nucleotides: TGTGCCAGCAGTTTAAACGGAGTGAACACTGAAGCTTTCTTT.

There are many counts of this clonotype. The chain links TRBV14 to TRBJ2-6; D is undetermined. Trimming took 1 base from V and 0 from J, leaving 7 bases between them. The germline V gene encodes CDR1 SGHDN and CDR2 FVKESK. The CDR3 extends over 16 amino acids. CDR3 protein: CASSQVPFSGANVLTF. For the CDR3, the DNA is TGTGCCAGCAGCCAAGTTCCGTTCTCTGGGGCCAACGTCCTGACTTTC.

A word on this clonotype: A read error may explain this, as a much larger clone is one base away. This rearrangement joins TRBV7-2 to TRBJ1-1, with a weak D call TRBD1 (5 bases). The CDR3 extends over 14 amino acids. Germline-derived CDR1 and CDR2 are SGHTA and FQGNSA. The CDR3 nucleotides are TGTGCCGGCAGCTTTGAGGGGTCGGGCACTGAAGCTTTCTTT. This encodes CAGSFEGSGTEAFF.